The clone carrying this T cell receptor (beta chain) appeared a few times. Constant-segment primers and 5'RACE yielded cDNA libraries for TCR alpha and TCR beta, each carrying sample barcodes and UMIs. TCRdb independently ran MiXCR on the 5' RACE reads; one entry per CDR3 protein. The sample has 150,000 to 200,000 distinct CDR3 sequences, about a fifth seen once. These data come from a study of T-cell memory formation after mild COVID-19. Study information: The TCR clusters were mostly specific to one donor.

The length of the CDR3 is 15 residues. With V trimmed by 5 bases and J by 2 bases, 6 bases remained unmatched. The germline CDR1 and CDR2 sequences are SGHVS and FNYEAQ. The sequenced material came from PBMCs or a T cell subset sorted from them (not recorded which). The sequence derives from an adult woman who had mild COVID-19 (a few samples of this study predate the infection). Cell type and time point are not known. The chain couples TRBV7-6 to TRBJ1-1; 9 bases are a match to TRBD1. CDR3 DNA: TGTGCCAGCAGCGCCGTGGGACAGGGTAACACTGAAGCTTTCTTT. Residues: CASSAVGQGNTEAFF.